These T cell receptor beta chains were read from a single sample in a study of blood T cell repertoires in COVID-19. Assay: immunoSEQ multiplex PCR; the TCRdb copy retains only in-frame clones and omits some. The sample has under 350,000 clones, approximately 86% seen once. Sequences were obtained from PBMCs or T cells enriched from blood (not recorded which). The receptors come from a middle-aged woman with acute COVID-19. The CDR3 runs from the conserved cysteine through the conserved F or W. The D gene is left open where the match is weak. Only part of the rows carry a size: once, few, many, or a class if the clone is expanded.

TRBV4-2,14,-,TRBJ1-2,few,CASSLTGSNYGYTF,TGTGCCAGCAGCCTAACAGGGTCTAACTATGGCTACACCTTC
TRBV5-8,15,-,TRBJ1-2,-,CASSFLSTGNYGYTF,TGTGCCAGCAGTTTCCTCTCCACAGGGAACTATGGCTACACCTTC
TRBV18,14,-,TRBJ1-2,-,CASSPSDGPYGYTF,TGTGCCAGCTCACCCTCAGATGGGCCCTATGGCTACACCTTC
TRBV19,14,TRBD2,TRBJ2-1,-,CATARGGRSDEQFF,TGTGCCACCGCCCGCGGCGGGAGGTCGGATGAGCAGTTCTTC
TRBV19,15,-,TRBJ1-5,-,CASSIAAGAYQPQHF,TGTGCCAGTAGTATAGCTGCAGGGGCTTATCAGCCCCAGCATTTT
TRBV28,16,TRBD1,TRBJ1-5,-,CASSFSGQGSNQPQHF,TGTGCCAGCAGTTTCTCCGGACAGGGAAGCAATCAGCCCCAGCATTTT
TRBV27,15,-,TRBJ1-6,-,CASSLPPGHNSPLHF,TGTGCCAGCAGTTTACCACCGGGACACAACTCACCCCTCCACTTT
TRBV6-5,14,TRBD1,TRBJ1-5,-,CASSYGQASQPQHF,TGTGCCAGCAGTTACGGACAGGCAAGTCAGCCCCAGCATTTT
TRBV6-5,13,-,TRBJ1-1,-,CASSNLGGTEAFF,TGTGCCAGCAGTAACCTGGGAGGCACTGAAGCTTTCTTT
TRBV5-5,14,-,TRBJ2-3,-,CASSLLTGTDTQYF,TGTGCCAGCAGCTTGCTAACAGGCACAGATACGCAGTATTTT
TRBV12-3/TRBV12-4,12,-,TRBJ1-5,-,CASSFGNQPQHF,TGTGCCAGCAGTTTCGGGAATCAGCCCCAGCATTTT
TRBV9,14,-,TRBJ1-1,-,CASSVGGGVTEAFF,TGTGCCAGCAGCGTAGGGGGAGGGGTAACTGAAGCTTTCTTT
TRBV6-5,15,TRBD1,TRBJ1-3,-,CASSYTRGYGNTIYF,TGTGCCAGCAGTTATACCAGGGGGTATGGAAACACCATATATTTT
TRBV27,15,TRBD1,TRBJ2-1,-,CASSHRGQGLGEQFF,TGTGCCAGCAGTCACCGGGGACAGGGTTTGGGTGAGCAGTTCTTC
TRBV3-1/TRBV3-2,18,TRBD2,TRBJ2-7,-,CASSRRFTGTSGRHEQYF,TGTGCCAGCAGCCGCAGATTCACCGGGACTAGCGGGAGACACGAGCAGTACTTC
TRBV6-2/TRBV6-3,17,-,TRBJ1-1,-,CASSWVEGAGRNTEAFF,TGTGCCAGCAGTTGGGTGGAAGGAGCAGGGCGGAACACTGAAGCTTTCTTT
TRBV6-5,15,-,TRBJ1-2,-,CASSYDSGKNYGYTF,TGTGCCAGCAGTTACGACAGTGGCAAGAACTATGGCTACACCTTC
TRBV19,13,-,TRBJ1-3,-,CASSEGTGNTIYF,TGTGCCAGTTCGGAGGGAACTGGAAACACCATATATTTT
TRBV15,15,-,TRBJ1-2,-,CATSRPTLANYGYTF,TGTGCCACCAGCAGACCGACCCTAGCTAACTATGGCTACACCTTC
TRBV5-1,13,-,TRBJ1-2,-,CASSSQNNYGYTF,TGCGCCAGCAGCTCACAGAATAACTATGGCTACACCTTC
TRBV5-1,16,-,TRBJ2-2,-,CASSLDTHTLTGELFF,TGCGCCAGCAGCTTGGATACTCATACTCTGACCGGGGAGCTGTTTTTT
TRBV19,17,-,TRBJ1-1,-,CASSIDKIIRDYTEAFF,TGTGCCAGTAGTATAGATAAAATAATCAGGGATTACACTGAAGCTTTCTTT
TRBV6-5,15,TRBD2,TRBJ2-2,once,CASSYSLAGAGELFF,TGTGCCAGCAGTTACTCACTAGCGGGAGCCGGGGAGCTGTTTTTT
TRBV5-5,15,TRBD2,TRBJ2-1,-,CASSPSGTSGSEQFF,TGTGCCAGCAGCCCCTCCGGGACTAGCGGGAGTGAGCAGTTCTTC
TRBV3-1/TRBV3-2,16,-,TRBJ2-7,-,CASSRTGGRLTYEQYF,TGTGCCAGCAGCCGTACAGGCGGACGGTTAACCTACGAGCAGTACTTC
TRBV9,14,TRBD2,TRBJ2-1,-,CASSVAPGGSEQFF,TGTGCCAGCAGCGTAGCTCCGGGAGGAAGCGAGCAGTTCTTC
TRBV20-1,11,-,TRBJ1-2,-,CSARFPDGYTF,TGCAGTGCTAGGTTCCCGGATGGCTACACCTTC
TRBV15,18,TRBD2,TRBJ2-1,-,CATSRNRRGTSGSPEQFF,TGTGCCACCAGCAGAAATCGGAGGGGGACTAGCGGGAGTCCTGAGCAGTTCTTC
TRBV6-2/TRBV6-3,15,-,TRBJ1-5,-,CASSPGSGGNQPQHF,TGTGCCAGCAGTCCCGGTTCGGGGGGCAATCAGCCCCAGCATTTT
TRBV6-2/TRBV6-3,15,-,TRBJ1-1,-,CASSPRATGGTEAFF,TGTGCCAGCAGTCCCCGGGCAACGGGGGGCACTGAAGCTTTCTTT
TRBV6-2/TRBV6-3,21,TRBD2,TRBJ2-1,-,CASSYSGPGTSGSVSYNEQFF,TGTGCCAGCAGTTACTCGGGCCCCGGGACTAGCGGGAGCGTCTCCTACAATGAGCAGTTCTTC
TRBV19,16,TRBD2,TRBJ2-1,-,CASSPGLARGGDEQFF,TGTGCCAGTAGTCCCGGACTAGCGAGAGGGGGAGATGAGCAGTTCTTC
TRBV6-2/TRBV6-3,15,TRBD2,TRBJ2-3,-,CASSYTAGGTDTQYF,TGTGCCAGCAGTTACACAGCGGGAGGTACGGATACGCAGTATTTT
TRBV7-8,16,TRBD2,TRBJ2-5,-,CASSFIAGGRRETQYF,TGTGCCAGCAGCTTCATAGCGGGAGGGCGGCGTGAGACCCAGTACTTC
TRBV11-2,14,TRBD1,TRBJ1-6,-,CASSPTGNNSPLHF,TGTGCCAGCAGCCCGACAGGGAATAATTCACCCCTCCACTTT
TRBV23-1,17,TRBD1,TRBJ2-1,-,CASSQLENPTGGVEQFF,TGCGCCAGCAGTCAACTCGAGAACCCGACAGGGGGCGTTGAGCAGTTCTTC
TRBV7-9,17,-,TRBJ1-3,few,CASSLVVSGQSGNTIYF,TGTGCCAGCAGCTTAGTCGTGTCAGGGCAGTCTGGAAACACCATATATTTT
TRBV5-1,15,TRBD1,TRBJ1-2,-,CASSIGQGQNYGYTF,TGCGCCAGCAGCATAGGACAGGGGCAGAACTATGGCTACACCTTC
TRBV9,14,TRBD2,TRBJ2-3,-,CASSVIAGVDTQYF,TGTGCCAGCAGCGTTATAGCGGGGGTAGATACGCAGTATTTT
TRBV6-1,15,TRBD1,TRBJ2-3,-,CASRETGGAADTQYF,TGTGCCAGCAGGGAAACAGGGGGCGCTGCAGATACGCAGTATTTT
TRBV19,16,-,TRBJ2-2,-,CASSIGAQGITGELFF,TGTGCCAGTAGTATAGGGGCGCAGGGAATCACCGGGGAGCTGTTTTTT